Listed below are T cell receptor beta chains from one sample, sequenced in a study of blood T cell repertoires in COVID-19. Produced via immunoSEQ multiplex PCR; TCRdb's table is partial and in-frame only. The data contain around 70,000 clones, 82% of them singletons. The specimen was peripheral blood. These receptors originate from a man aged 60 to 69 with acute or convalescent COVID-19. CDR3s include the opening cysteine and the closing phenylalanine or tryptophan. D genes are given only for firm matches. A clone size is listed for some rows: how often the clone was seen (once, few, many), or a class if it is expanded.

J: TRBJ1-2; size: NA; V: TRBV24-1; D: NA; DNA: TGTGCCACCAGTGACACAGCTTTCTATGGCTACACCTTC; CDR3: CATSDTAFYGYTF
J: TRBJ1-3; size: NA; V: TRBV30; D: NA; DNA: TGTGCCTCCGGGAACTCTGGAAACACCATATATTTT; CDR3: CASGNSGNTIYF
J: TRBJ2-5; size: NA; V: TRBV2; D: NA; DNA: TGTGCCAGCAGTGTGGGTCGCGGACAAGAGACCCAGTACTTC; CDR3: CASSVGRGQETQYF
J: TRBJ2-3; size: NA; V: TRBV25-1; D: TRBD1; DNA: TGTGCCAGCAGTGGTGAAGGACAGGTAAGGGATACGCAGTATTTT; CDR3: CASSGEGQVRDTQYF
J: TRBJ2-5; size: NA; V: TRBV6-5; D: TRBD1; DNA: TGTGCCAGCAGGTTCTACAGGGGGCTGCAAGAGACCCAGTACTTC; CDR3: CASRFYRGLQETQYF
J: TRBJ1-2; size: NA; V: TRBV9; D: NA; DNA: TGTGCCAGCAGCGCCGAGGCAGGGTCTAAGTATGGCTACACCTTC; CDR3: CASSAEAGSKYGYTF
J: TRBJ1-6; size: NA; V: TRBV18; D: TRBD1; DNA: TGTGCCAGCTCGCGGGACAGAAATAATTCACCCCTCCACTTT; CDR3: CASSRDRNNSPLHF
J: TRBJ2-6; size: NA; V: TRBV7-9; D: NA; DNA: TGTGCCAGCAGCTCCCTTCGGGGGGCCAACGTCCTGACTTTC; CDR3: CASSSLRGANVLTF
J: TRBJ2-1; size: once; V: TRBV6-5; D: NA; DNA: TGTGCCAGCCGCTCGGGGGTGGGTGGCAATGAGCAGTTCTTC; CDR3: CASRSGVGGNEQFF
J: TRBJ1-2; size: NA; V: TRBV5-5; D: NA; DNA: TGTGCCAGCACGAGGGAGGCGGGGGGCTACACCTTC; CDR3: CASTREAGGYTF
J: TRBJ2-5; size: NA; V: TRBV15; D: TRBD2; DNA: TGTGCCACCAGCAGAGATCAGGCGGGGGGGTACCAAGAGACCCAGTACTTC; CDR3: CATSRDQAGGYQETQYF
J: TRBJ2-3; size: NA; V: TRBV4-1; D: TRBD2; DNA: TGCGCCAGCAGCCCTTTGGGGACTAGCGGGGTCACAGATACGCAGTATTTT; CDR3: CASSPLGTSGVTDTQYF
J: TRBJ2-5; size: NA; V: TRBV5-8; D: TRBD1; DNA: TGTGCCAGCAGCTGGCCTGGGACAGGTCCAGAGACCCAGTACTTC; CDR3: CASSWPGTGPETQYF
J: TRBJ2-5; size: NA; V: TRBV6-6; D: TRBD1; DNA: TGTGCCAGCAGTCGGGACAGCAGCCAAGAGACCCAGTACTTC; CDR3: CASSRDSSQETQYF
J: TRBJ2-5; size: NA; V: TRBV6-2/TRBV6-3; D: TRBD2; DNA: TGTGCCAGCAGCTCTCACACTAGCGGCCAAGAGACCCAGTACTTC; CDR3: CASSSHTSGQETQYF
J: TRBJ2-7; size: NA; V: TRBV30; D: NA; DNA: TGTGCCTGGAGGTCAGAGTATTGGGACAAAGCCTACGAGCAGTACTTC; CDR3: CAWRSEYWDKAYEQYF
J: TRBJ1-1; size: once; V: TRBV4-1; D: NA; DNA: TGCGCCAGCAAGGAAGGGAGGACGGCGGGCCGGGCTTTCTTT; CDR3: CASKEGRTAGRAFF
J: TRBJ1-3; size: few; V: TRBV7-9; D: NA; DNA: TGTGCCAGCGCGGCGACAGTCCCTTCTTTTATCGGTGGAAACACCATATATTTT; CDR3: CASAATVPSFIGGNTIYF
J: TRBJ1-2; size: once; V: TRBV2; D: NA; DNA: TGTGCCGTACCAGGGTCGGCTAACTATGGCTACACCTTC; CDR3: CAVPGSANYGYTF